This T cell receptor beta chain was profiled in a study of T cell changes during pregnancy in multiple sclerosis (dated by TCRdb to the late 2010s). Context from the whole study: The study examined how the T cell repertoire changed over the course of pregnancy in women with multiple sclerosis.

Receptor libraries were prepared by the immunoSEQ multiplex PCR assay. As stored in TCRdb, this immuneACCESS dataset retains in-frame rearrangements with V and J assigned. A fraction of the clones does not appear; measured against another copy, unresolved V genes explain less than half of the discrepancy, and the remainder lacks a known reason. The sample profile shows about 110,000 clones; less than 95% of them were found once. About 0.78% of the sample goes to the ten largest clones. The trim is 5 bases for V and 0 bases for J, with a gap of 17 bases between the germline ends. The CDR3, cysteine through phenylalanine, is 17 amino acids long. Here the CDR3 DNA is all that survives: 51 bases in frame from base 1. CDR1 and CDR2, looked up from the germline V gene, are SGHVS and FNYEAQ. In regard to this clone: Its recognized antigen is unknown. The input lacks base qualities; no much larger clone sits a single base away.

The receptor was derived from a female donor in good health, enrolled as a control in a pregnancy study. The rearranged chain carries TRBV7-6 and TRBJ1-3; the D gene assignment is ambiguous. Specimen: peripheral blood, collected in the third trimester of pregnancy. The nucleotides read TGTGCCAGCAGCCCCCTCCTGATTACCAGCTCTGGAAACACCATATATTTT. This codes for CASSPLLITSSGNTIYF. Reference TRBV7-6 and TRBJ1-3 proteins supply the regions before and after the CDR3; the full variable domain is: GAGVSQSPRYKVTKRGQDVALRCDPISGHVSLYWYRQALGQGPEFLTYFNYEAQQDKSGLPNDRFSAERPEGSISTLTIQRTEQRDSAMYRCASSPLLITSSGNTIYFGEGSWLTVV.